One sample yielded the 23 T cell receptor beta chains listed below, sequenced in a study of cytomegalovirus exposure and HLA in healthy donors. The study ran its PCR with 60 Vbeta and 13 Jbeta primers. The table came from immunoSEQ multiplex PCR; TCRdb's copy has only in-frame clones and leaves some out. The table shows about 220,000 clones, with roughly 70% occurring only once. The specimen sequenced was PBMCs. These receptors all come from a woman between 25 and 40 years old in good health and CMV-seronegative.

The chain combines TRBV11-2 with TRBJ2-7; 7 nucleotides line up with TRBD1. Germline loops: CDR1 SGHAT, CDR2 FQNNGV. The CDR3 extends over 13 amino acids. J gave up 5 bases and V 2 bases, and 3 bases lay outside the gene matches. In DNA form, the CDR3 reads TGTGCCAGCAGCTTAAACAGGGGAAACGAGCAGTACTTC. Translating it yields CASSLNRGNEQYF.

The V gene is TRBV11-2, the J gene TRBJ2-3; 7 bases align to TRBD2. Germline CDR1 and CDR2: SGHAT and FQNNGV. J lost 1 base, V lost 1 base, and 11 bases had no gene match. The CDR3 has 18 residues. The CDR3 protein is CASSLVNRAGPRTDTQYF. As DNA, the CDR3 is TGTGCCAGCAGCTTAGTGAATCGAGCGGGGCCTCGCACAGATACGCAGTATTTT. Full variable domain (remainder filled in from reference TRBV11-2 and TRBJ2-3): EAGVAQSPRYKIIEKRQSVAFWCNPISGHATLYWYQQILGQGPKLLIQFQNNGVVDDSQLPKDRFSAERLKGVDSTLKIQPAKLEDSAVYLCASSLVNRAGPRTDTQYFGPGTRLTVL.

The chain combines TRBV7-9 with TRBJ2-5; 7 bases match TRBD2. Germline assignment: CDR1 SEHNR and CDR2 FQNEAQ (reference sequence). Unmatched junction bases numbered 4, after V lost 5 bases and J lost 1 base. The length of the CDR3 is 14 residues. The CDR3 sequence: CASSPPSGQETQYF. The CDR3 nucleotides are TGTGCCAGCAGCCCCCCTAGCGGCCAAGAGACCCAGTACTTC.

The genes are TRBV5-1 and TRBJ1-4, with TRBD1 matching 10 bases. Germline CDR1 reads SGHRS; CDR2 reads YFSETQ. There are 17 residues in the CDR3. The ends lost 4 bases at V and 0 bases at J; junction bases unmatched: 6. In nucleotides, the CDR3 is TGCGCCAGCAGCCCGGATGGACAGGGGGCAACTAATGAAAAACTGTTTTTT. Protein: CASSPDGQGATNEKLFF.

The CDR3 coding sequence is TGCGCCAGCAGCCCCGACAGGGTATCAGCTAAGCCCCAGCATTTT. It translates to CASSPDRVSAKPQHF. This chain joins TRBV4-1 and TRBJ1-5, with TRBD1 matching 7 bases. Germline lookup yields CDR1 MGHRA and CDR2 YSYEKL. V lost 4 bases, J lost 8 bases, and 11 bases stayed unmatched. This CDR3 region has 15 residues.

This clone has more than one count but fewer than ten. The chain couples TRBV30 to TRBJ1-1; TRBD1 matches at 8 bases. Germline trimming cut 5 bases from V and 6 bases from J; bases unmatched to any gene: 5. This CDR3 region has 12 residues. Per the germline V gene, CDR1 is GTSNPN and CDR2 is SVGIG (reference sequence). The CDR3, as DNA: TGTGCCTGGGACAGGGGTGGCGCTGAAGCTTTCTTT. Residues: CAWDRGGAEAFF.

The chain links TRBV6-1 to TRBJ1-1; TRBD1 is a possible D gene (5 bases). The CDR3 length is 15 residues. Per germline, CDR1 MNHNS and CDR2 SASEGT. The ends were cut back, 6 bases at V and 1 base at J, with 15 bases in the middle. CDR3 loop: CASSIPGQGNTEAFF. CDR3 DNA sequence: TGTGCCAGCAGCATCCCAGGGCAGGGGAACACTGAAGCTTTCTTT.

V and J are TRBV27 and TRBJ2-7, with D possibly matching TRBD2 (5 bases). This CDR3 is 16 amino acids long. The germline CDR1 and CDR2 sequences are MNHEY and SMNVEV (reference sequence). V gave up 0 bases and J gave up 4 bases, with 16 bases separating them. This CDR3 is CASSLSQPTAGYEQYF. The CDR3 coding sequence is TGTGCCAGCAGTTTATCCCAACCCACGGCGGGTTACGAGCAGTACTTC.

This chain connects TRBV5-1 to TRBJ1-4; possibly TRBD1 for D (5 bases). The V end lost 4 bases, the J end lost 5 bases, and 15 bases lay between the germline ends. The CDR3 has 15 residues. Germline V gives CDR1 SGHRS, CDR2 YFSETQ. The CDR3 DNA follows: TGCGCCAGCAGCCCCAAGCGGGACCTCAATGAAAAACTGTTTTTT. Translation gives CASSPKRDLNEKLFF. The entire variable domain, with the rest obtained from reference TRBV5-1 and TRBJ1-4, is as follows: KAGVTQTPRYLIKTRGQQVTLSCSPISGHRSVSWYQQTPGQGLQFLFEYFSETQRNKGNFPGRFSGRQFSNSRSEMNVSTLELGDSALYLCASSPKRDLNEKLFFGSGTQLSVL.

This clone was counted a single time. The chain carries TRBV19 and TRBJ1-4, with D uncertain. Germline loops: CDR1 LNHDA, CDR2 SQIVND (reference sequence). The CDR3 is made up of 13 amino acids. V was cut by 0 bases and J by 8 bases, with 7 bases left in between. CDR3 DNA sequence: TGTGCCAGTAGTATAGAAGCTCGAGAAAAACTGTTTTTT. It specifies CASSIEAREKLFF. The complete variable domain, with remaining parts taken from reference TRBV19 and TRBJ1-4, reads DGGITQSPKYLFRKEGQNVTLSCEQNLNHDAMYWYRQDPGQGLRLIYYSQIVNDFQKGDIAEGYSVSREKKESFPLTVTSAQKNPTAFYLCASSIEAREKLFFGSGTQLSVL.

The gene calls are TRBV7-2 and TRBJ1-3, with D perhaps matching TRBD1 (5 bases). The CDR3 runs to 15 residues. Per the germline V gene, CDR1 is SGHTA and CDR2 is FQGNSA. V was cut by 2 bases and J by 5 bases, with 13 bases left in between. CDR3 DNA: TGTGCCAGCAGCTTATCGGGGGTAGTGCGAAACACCATATATTTT. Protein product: CASSLSGVVRNTIYF.

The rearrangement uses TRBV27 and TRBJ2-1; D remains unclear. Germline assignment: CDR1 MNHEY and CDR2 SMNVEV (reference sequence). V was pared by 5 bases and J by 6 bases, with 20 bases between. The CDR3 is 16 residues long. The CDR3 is CASSPSGPVALNEQFF. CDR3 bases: TGTGCCAGCAGTCCCTCCGGCCCCGTAGCCCTCAATGAGCAGTTCTTC.

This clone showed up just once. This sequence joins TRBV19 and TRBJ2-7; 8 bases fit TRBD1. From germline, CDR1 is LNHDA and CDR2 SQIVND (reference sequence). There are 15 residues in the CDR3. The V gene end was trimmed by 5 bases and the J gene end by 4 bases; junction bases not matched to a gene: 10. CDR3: CASSALQGGGYEQYF. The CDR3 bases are TGTGCCAGTAGTGCCCTACAGGGGGGCGGTTACGAGCAGTACTTC.

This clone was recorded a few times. The CDR3 region has the DNA TGTGCCAGTAGTCGACAGGGAACAGGAAACACCATATATTTT. Translation: CASSRQGTGNTIYF. The chain links TRBV19 to TRBJ1-3, with 7 bases matching TRBD1. Per the germline V gene, CDR1 is LNHDA and CDR2 is SQIVND (reference sequence). There are 14 residues in the CDR3. Trimming took 5 bases from V and 4 from J; bases not matched to a gene: 5.

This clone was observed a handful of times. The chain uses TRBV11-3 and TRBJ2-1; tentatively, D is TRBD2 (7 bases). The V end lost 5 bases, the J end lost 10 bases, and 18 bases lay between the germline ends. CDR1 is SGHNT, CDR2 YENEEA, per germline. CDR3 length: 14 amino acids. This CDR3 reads CASSHRGARGEQFF. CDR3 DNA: TGTGCCAGCAGCCATCGGGGGGCACGAGGAGAGCAGTTCTTC.

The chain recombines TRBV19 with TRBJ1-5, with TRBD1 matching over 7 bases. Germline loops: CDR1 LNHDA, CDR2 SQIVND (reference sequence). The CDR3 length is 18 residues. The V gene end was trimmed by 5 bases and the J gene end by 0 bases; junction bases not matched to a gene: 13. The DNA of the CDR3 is TGTGCCAGTAGTCGGCCTCGGGACAGAGATTATAGCAATCAGCCCCAGCATTTT. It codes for CASSRPRDRDYSNQPQHF. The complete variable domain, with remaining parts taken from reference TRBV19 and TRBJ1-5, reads DGGITQSPKYLFRKEGQNVTLSCEQNLNHDAMYWYRQDPGQGLRLIYYSQIVNDFQKGDIAEGYSVSREKKESFPLTVTSAQKNPTAFYLCASSRPRDRDYSNQPQHFGDGTRLSIL.

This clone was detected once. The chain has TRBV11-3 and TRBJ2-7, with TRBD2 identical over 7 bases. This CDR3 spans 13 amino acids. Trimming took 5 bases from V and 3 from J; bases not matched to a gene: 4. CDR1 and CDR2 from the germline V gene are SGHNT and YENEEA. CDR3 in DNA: TGTGCCAGCAGCACCGGACTAGGCTACGAGCAGTACTTC. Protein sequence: CASSTGLGYEQYF.

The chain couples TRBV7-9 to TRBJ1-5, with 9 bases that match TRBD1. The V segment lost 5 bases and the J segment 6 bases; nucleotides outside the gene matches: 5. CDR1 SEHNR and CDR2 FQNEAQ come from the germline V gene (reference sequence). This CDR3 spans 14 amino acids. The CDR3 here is CASSLGQGVQPQHF. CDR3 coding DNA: TGTGCCAGCAGCCTGGGACAGGGCGTTCAGCCCCAGCATTTT.

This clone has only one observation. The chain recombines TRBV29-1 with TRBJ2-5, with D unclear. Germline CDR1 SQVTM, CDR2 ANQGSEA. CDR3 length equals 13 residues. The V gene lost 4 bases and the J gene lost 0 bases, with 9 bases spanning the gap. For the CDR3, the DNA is TGCAGCGTTGTAGCCGTGTACCAAGAGACCCAGTACTTC. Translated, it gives CSVVAVYQETQYF.

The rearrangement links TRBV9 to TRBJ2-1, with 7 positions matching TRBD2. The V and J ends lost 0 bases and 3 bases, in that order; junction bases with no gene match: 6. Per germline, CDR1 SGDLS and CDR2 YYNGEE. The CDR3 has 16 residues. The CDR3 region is CASSVEGGSLYNEQFF. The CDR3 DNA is TGTGCCAGCAGCGTAGAGGGCGGGAGTCTCTACAATGAGCAGTTCTTC.

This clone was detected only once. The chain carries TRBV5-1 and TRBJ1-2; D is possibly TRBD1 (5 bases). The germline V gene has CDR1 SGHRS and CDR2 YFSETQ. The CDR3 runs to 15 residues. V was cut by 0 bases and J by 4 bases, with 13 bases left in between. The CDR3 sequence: CASSLDGRGTYGYTF. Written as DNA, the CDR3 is TGCGCCAGCAGCTTGGATGGAAGGGGTACCTATGGCTACACCTTC.

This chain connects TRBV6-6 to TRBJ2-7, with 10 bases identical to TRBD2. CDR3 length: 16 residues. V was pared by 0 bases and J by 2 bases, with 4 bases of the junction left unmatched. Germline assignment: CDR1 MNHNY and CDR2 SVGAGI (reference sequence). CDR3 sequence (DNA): TGTGCCAGCAGTTACTCGTCTAGCGGGGGACCCTACGAGCAGTACTTC. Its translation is CASSYSSSGGPYEQYF.

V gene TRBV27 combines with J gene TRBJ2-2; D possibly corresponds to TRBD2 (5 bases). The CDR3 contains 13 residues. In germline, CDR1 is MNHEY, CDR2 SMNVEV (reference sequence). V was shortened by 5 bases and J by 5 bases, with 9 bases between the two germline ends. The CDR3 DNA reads TGTGCCAGCAGTCTGGACTTTACCGGGGAGCTGTTTTTT. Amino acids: CASSLDFTGELFF.